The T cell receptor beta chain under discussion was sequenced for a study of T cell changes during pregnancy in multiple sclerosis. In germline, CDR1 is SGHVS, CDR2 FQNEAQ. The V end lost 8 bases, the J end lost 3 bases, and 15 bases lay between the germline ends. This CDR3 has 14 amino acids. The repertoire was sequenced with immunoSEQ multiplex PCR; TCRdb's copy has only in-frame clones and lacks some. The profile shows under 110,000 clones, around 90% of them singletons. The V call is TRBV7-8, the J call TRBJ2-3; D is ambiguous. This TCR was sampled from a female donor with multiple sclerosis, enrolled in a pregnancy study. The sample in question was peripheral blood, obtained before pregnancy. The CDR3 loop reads CASLKERETDTQYF. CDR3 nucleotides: TGTGCCAGCTTAAAGGAGCGAGAGACAGATACGCAGTATTTT.